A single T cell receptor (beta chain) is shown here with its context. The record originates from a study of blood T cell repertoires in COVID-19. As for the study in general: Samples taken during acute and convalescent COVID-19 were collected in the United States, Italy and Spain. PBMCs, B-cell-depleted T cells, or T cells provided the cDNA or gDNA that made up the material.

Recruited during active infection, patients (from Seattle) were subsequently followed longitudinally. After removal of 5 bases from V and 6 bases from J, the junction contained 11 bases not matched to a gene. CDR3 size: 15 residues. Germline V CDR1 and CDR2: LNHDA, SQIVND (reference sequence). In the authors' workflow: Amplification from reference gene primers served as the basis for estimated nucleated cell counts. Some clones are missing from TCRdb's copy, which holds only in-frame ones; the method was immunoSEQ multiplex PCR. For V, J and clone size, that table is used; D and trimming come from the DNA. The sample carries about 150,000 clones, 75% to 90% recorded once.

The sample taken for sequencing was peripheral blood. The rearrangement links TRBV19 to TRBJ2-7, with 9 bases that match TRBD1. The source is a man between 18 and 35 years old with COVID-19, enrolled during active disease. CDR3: CASSLSGDRVVEQYF. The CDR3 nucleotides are TGTGCCAGTAGTTTATCCGGGGACAGGGTCGTCGAGCAGTACTTC.